These T cell receptor beta chains were read from a single sample in a study of T cell responses to AZD1222 COVID-19 vaccine. Generated by immunoSEQ multiplex PCR, the TCRdb table keeps only in-frame clones and is missing some. The repertoire holds some 100,000 clones, with approximately 90% as singletons. Here the sequenced sample was peripheral blood, taken on day 0 of AZD1222 vaccination. These receptors originate from an adult in good health. Each CDR3 is given with its conserved first and last residue. Fields, in order: J gene, V gene, D gene, clone size, CDR3 DNA, CDR3 protein. A D gene is named only where the DNA matches it firmly. The size entry is marked missing in some rows and otherwise reads once, few, many or a size class.

TRBJ2-1,TRBV19,TRBD2,-,TGTGCCAGTAGTATAAGGCTAGCGGGCGGGTTAAATGAGCAGTTCTTC,CASSIRLAGGLNEQFF
TRBJ1-6,TRBV30,TRBD1,-,TGTGCCGGGGGACAGGAGGCAAATTCACCCCTCCACTTT,CAGGQEANSPLHF
TRBJ2-7,TRBV3-1/TRBV3-2,TRBD1,-,TGTGCCAGCAGCCTTCCGGACAGGGGAAGGTACGAGCAGTACTTC,CASSLPDRGRYEQYF
TRBJ2-6,TRBV7-9,-,-,TGTGCCAGCGGAGGGTCGTGGCAGGGGGTAGGTGGGGCCAACGTCCTGACTTTC,CASGGSWQGVGGANVLTF
TRBJ1-6,TRBV21-1,-,-,TGTGCCAGCAGCAAAATAAGGTCAGACAATAATTCACCCCTCCACTTT,CASSKIRSDNNSPLHF
TRBJ2-7,TRBV30,TRBD2,-,TGTGCCTGGAGTGTACCTCCCCGACTAGCGCGAACCTACGAGCAGTACTTC,CAWSVPPRLARTYEQYF
TRBJ2-2,TRBV3-1/TRBV3-2,TRBD2,-,TGTGCCAGCAGCCTGTTAGCGGGAGGGCCGGGCACCGGGGAGCTGTTTTTT,CASSLLAGGPGTGELFF
TRBJ2-7,TRBV6-2/TRBV6-3,-,once,TGTGCCAGCATCCCCCGTTCTGGGGCCTACGAGCAGTACTTC,CASIPRSGAYEQYF
TRBJ2-1,TRBV6-2/TRBV6-3,-,-,TGTGCCAGCAGCCTACAGGGCCCCTACAATGAGCAGTTCTTC,CASSLQGPYNEQFF
TRBJ1-3,TRBV30,-,-,TGTGCCTGGGAGTTGGGCAGAGTCTCTGGAAACACCATATATTTT,CAWELGRVSGNTIYF
TRBJ1-2,TRBV5-1,-,-,TGCGCCAGCAGCTTGGAGTGGCCAGTGGGGGGCTACACCTTC,CASSLEWPVGGYTF
TRBJ2-7,TRBV10-2,TRBD2,-,TGCGCCAGCAGGAACCTAGCGGGGGGATTTGGAGAGCAGTACTTC,CASRNLAGGFGEQYF
TRBJ2-2,TRBV21-1,-,-,TGTGCCAGCAGCATAATGAACTACTCGAACACCGGGGAGCTGTTTTTT,CASSIMNYSNTGELFF
TRBJ1-5,TRBV2,-,-,TGTGCCAGCAGTGGAACAGGGAGCAATCAGCCCCAGCATTTT,CASSGTGSNQPQHF
TRBJ2-4,TRBV15,-,-,TGTGCCACCAGCGGAGAGTACAAAAACATTCAGTACTTC,CATSGEYKNIQYF
TRBJ2-2,TRBV4-2,-,-,TGTGCCAGCAGCCAAGCCATAGCCGGGGAGCTGTTTTTT,CASSQAIAGELFF
TRBJ1-5,TRBV2,-,-,TGTGCCAGCAGTGAATTCGGCAGCCAGCCCCAGCATTTT,CASSEFGSQPQHF
TRBJ1-6,TRBV12-3/TRBV12-4,-,-,TGTGCCAGCAGTTCCTATCCCACGACGCCCCTCCACTTT,CASSSYPTTPLHF
TRBJ1-1,TRBV7-2,-,-,TGTGCCAGCCGGGGGACATCTGGCATGAACACTGAAGCTTTCTTT,CASRGTSGMNTEAFF
TRBJ1-3,TRBV7-9,TRBD1,-,TGTGCCAGCAGCTTAGCTAGGACAGGGGCTGGAAACACCATATATTTT,CASSLARTGAGNTIYF
TRBJ2-5,TRBV27,-,-,TGTGCCAGCAGTTTAAACGGCAGGGTAGAGACCCAGTACTTC,CASSLNGRVETQYF
TRBJ2-1,TRBV4-2,-,once,TGTGCCAGCAGCCAAGACCCAGGGTCCTACAATGAGCAGTTCTTC,CASSQDPGSYNEQFF
TRBJ1-5,TRBV2,-,-,TGTGCCAGCAGCGATAACCTCAATCAGCCCCAGCATTTT,CASSDNLNQPQHF
TRBJ1-2,TRBV7-2,-,-,TGTGCCAGCAGTCCCGACAGGTCCTATGGCTACACCTTC,CASSPDRSYGYTF
TRBJ2-2,TRBV6-5,TRBD1,-,TGTGCCAGCAGTTCCCGGGACAGGGTACCCACCGGGGAGCTGTTTTTT,CASSSRDRVPTGELFF
TRBJ2-1,TRBV5-4,TRBD2,once,TGTGCCAGCAGCTTGGAGAGCGGGGCTTACAATGAGCAGTTCTTC,CASSLESGAYNEQFF
TRBJ2-1,TRBV9,-,-,TGTGCCAGCAGCGTAGTCGGGAGCTCCTACAATGAGCAGTTCTTC,CASSVVGSSYNEQFF
TRBJ1-1,TRBV6-5,TRBD1,-,TGTGCCAGCAGTCCGCACAGGGGGGGGGACACTGAAGCTTTCTTT,CASSPHRGGDTEAFF
TRBJ2-7,TRBV4-1,TRBD2,-,TGCGCCAGCAGCCAAGCACCAGCGGGAGGGCCGAACGAGCAGTACTTC,CASSQAPAGGPNEQYF
TRBJ2-7,TRBV6-2/TRBV6-3,TRBD2,-,TGTGCCAGCAGTTTGGGCGGGAGCCCCGAGCAGTACTTC,CASSLGGSPEQYF
TRBJ2-7,TRBV27,-,-,TGTGCCAGCAGTTCTCCCTCGGGACGTTCCTACGAGCAGTACTTC,CASSSPSGRSYEQYF
TRBJ2-7,TRBV3-1/TRBV3-2,TRBD2,-,TGTGCCAGCAGCCAACAAGGGACTACCATATACGAGCAGTACTTC,CASSQQGTTIYEQYF
TRBJ1-6,TRBV19,TRBD1,-,TGTGCCAGTAAATATCTGACAGGGGATTCACCCCTCCACTTT,CASKYLTGDSPLHF
TRBJ2-7,TRBV2,-,-,TGTGCCAGCAGTGAAGCGCTATATGGCACCTACGAGCAGTACTTC,CASSEALYGTYEQYF
TRBJ2-2,TRBV9,-,-,TGTGCCAGCAGCGCAACGGGGCTAACCGGGGAGCTGTTTTTT,CASSATGLTGELFF
TRBJ1-3,TRBV19,-,-,TGTGCCACCGCGACAGGAGCCGGAAACACCATATATTTT,CATATGAGNTIYF
TRBJ1-4,TRBV18,TRBD1,-,TGTGCCAGCTCACCGGACAGGGCGCAGGCACAACTGTTTTTT,CASSPDRAQAQLFF
TRBJ1-1,TRBV12-5,-,-,TGTGCTAGTGGGCCGGGGCAGCCGAACACTGAAGCTTTCTTT,CASGPGQPNTEAFF
TRBJ2-1,TRBV18,-,-,TGTGCCAGCTCACCACCGGGTCGTCAGGGGAACAATGAGCAGTTCTTC,CASSPPGRQGNNEQFF
TRBJ1-2,TRBV7-9,TRBD1,-,TGTGCCAGCAGTAGCTCCGCAGGGGGTGGCTACACCTTC,CASSSSAGGGYTF
TRBJ2-7,TRBV28,-,-,TGTGCCAGCAGTTTAGGAGGATCCTACGAGCAGTACTTC,CASSLGGSYEQYF
TRBJ2-1,TRBV28,TRBD2,-,TGTGCCAGCAGTTTATGGCGCCTAGCGGGATCGAATGAGCAGTTCTTC,CASSLWRLAGSNEQFF
TRBJ1-2,TRBV28,TRBD1,-,TGTGCCAGCAGTAATAGCCGCGGACAGGGCCCTAACTATGGCTACACCTTC,CASSNSRGQGPNYGYTF
TRBJ2-3,TRBV7-2,-,-,TGTGCCAGCGGGGAAAGACTGGCCGCAGATACGCAGTATTTT,CASGERLAADTQYF
TRBJ2-7,TRBV9,TRBD2,-,TGTGCCAGCAGCGTAGAGGCTAGCGGAGCCTACGAGCAGTACTTC,CASSVEASGAYEQYF
TRBJ1-2,TRBV28,-,-,TGTGCCAGCAGTTTAAAGGGGCAGGGCTGGGACTATGGCTACACCTTC,CASSLKGQGWDYGYTF
TRBJ2-5,TRBV9,TRBD1,-,TGTGCCAGCAGCGCCAGGACAGGGGGCGGTGAGACCCAGTACTTC,CASSARTGGGETQYF
TRBJ1-5,TRBV6-2/TRBV6-3,-,-,TGTGCCAGCAGTTACGTTCAGGAGAATCAGCCCCAGCATTTT,CASSYVQENQPQHF
TRBJ2-5,TRBV30,-,-,TGTGCCTGGAGTGGTGGGACCCAGTACTTC,CAWSGGTQYF
TRBJ2-3,TRBV7-2,-,-,TGTGCCAGCAGCCCCGGGGGTACAGATACGCAGTATTTT,CASSPGGTDTQYF
TRBJ2-1,TRBV9,TRBD2,-,TGTGCCAGCAGTGGGACTAGCGGTAGCTCCTACAATGAGCAGTTCTTC,CASSGTSGSSYNEQFF
TRBJ1-4,TRBV29-1,TRBD1,-,TGCAGCGTTGAAGCACCGACAGGGGGCTATGAAAAACTGTTTTTT,CSVEAPTGGYEKLFF
TRBJ2-5,TRBV7-7,-,-,TGTGCTAGCAGCTTAGCTTCGGGCCGTCGAACCCAGTACTTC,CASSLASGRRTQYF
TRBJ1-6,TRBV11-2,-,-,TGTGCCAGCAGCTTAGATAGCCGGTTCTCACCCCTCCACTTT,CASSLDSRFSPLHF
TRBJ1-4,TRBV28,-,-,TGTGCCAGCATCAGGAGGGGCAATGAAAAACTGTTTTTT,CASIRRGNEKLFF